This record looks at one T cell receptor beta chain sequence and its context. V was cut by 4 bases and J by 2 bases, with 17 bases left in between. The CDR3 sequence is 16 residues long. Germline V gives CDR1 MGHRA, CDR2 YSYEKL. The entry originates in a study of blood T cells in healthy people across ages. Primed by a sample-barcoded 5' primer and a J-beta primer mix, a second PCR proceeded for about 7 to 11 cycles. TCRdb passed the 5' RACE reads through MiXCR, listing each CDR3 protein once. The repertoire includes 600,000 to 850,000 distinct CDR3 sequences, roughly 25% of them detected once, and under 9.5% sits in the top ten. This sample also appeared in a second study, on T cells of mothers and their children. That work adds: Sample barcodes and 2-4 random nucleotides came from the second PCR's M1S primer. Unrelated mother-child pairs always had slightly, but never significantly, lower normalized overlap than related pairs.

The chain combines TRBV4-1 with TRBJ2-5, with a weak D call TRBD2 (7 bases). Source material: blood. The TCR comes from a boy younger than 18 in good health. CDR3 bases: TGCGCCAGCAGCCGAAGGGGGGGCACCCCACAAGAGACCCAGTACTTC. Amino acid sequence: CASSRRGGTPQETQYF.